The present T cell receptor (beta chain) was sequenced within a study of blood T cell repertoires in COVID-19. Repertoires were generated with immunoSEQ multiplex PCR, while TCRdb's copy carries only in-frame clones and drops some. Among about 56,000 clones, 85% to 90% were seen once, and the ten largest hold 43%. Germline CDR1 SNHLY, CDR2 FYNNEI. V lost 3 bases and J 1 base, leaving 9 bases between the germline ends. The CDR3 spans 14 residues. The chain carries TRBV2 and TRBJ1-2; D is possibly TRBD1 (5 bases). Material: peripheral blood. The clonotype comes from a woman aged 55-70 years with COVID-19, enrolled during active disease. DNA for the CDR3: TGTGCCAGCAGTGATGGGGCCTATAACTATGGCTACACCTTC. This encodes CASSDGAYNYGYTF.